Listed below are T cell receptor beta chains from one sample, sequenced in a study of a mutant IDH1 vaccine in newly diagnosed glioma. TCRdb's table, derived via immunoSEQ multiplex PCR, lists solely in-frame clones and lacks some. The repertoire holds about 68,000 clones, roughly 83% seen once, with 9.5% to 15% in the top ten. The antigens of these receptors remain unknown. This specimen was PBMCs, taken from a glioma patient whose treatment included an IDH1 peptide vaccine. The receptors stem from a young man with glioma. CDR3s include the opening cysteine and the closing phenylalanine or tryptophan. D genes are given only for firm matches. Rows give clone size only sometimes, using once, few, many, or a class for an expanded clone.

j_gene | d_gene | abundance | v_gene | CDR3nt | CDR3aa
TRBJ1-3 | NA | NA | TRBV5-6 | TGTGCCAGCAGTTTCCCTCGGGGGGCTGGAGGAAACACCATATATTTT | CASSFPRGAGGNTIYF
TRBJ2-7 | TRBD2 | NA | TRBV7-2 | TGTGCCAGCAGCCCAGGACTAGCGGCCACCTACGAGCAGTACTTC | CASSPGLAATYEQYF
TRBJ1-1 | NA | NA | TRBV7-2 | TGTGCCAGCAGCTTTGCAGTAAACACTGAAGCTTTCTTT | CASSFAVNTEAFF
TRBJ2-7 | NA | NA | TRBV7-2 | TGTGCCAGCAGCTTAGCGGTGGGGAGCTCCTACGAGCAGTACTTC | CASSLAVGSSYEQYF
TRBJ1-5 | NA | few | TRBV7-8 | TGTGCCAGCAGCTTAGGTGGCAGTCAGCCCCAGCATTTT | CASSLGGSQPQHF
TRBJ2-3 | NA | once | TRBV15 | TGTGCCACCAGCAGTCGACAGGTACCTCTCTCCACAGATACGCAGTATTTT | CATSSRQVPLSTDTQYF
TRBJ1-2 | TRBD1 | NA | TRBV4-3 | TGCGCCAGCAGTCCCAAGACAGGGTGGTCTTACGATGGCTACACCTTC | CASSPKTGWSYDGYTF
TRBJ2-7 | TRBD2 | NA | TRBV5-4 | TGTGCCAGCAGCTTGGTAGCGGGGGGACTCTCCTACGAGCAGTACTTC | CASSLVAGGLSYEQYF
TRBJ2-7 | NA | NA | TRBV28 | TGTGCCAGCAGTCCTCCCGGGACGGCTTTTAGCGAGCAGTACTTC | CASSPPGTAFSEQYF
TRBJ2-5 | NA | NA | TRBV1 | TGCACCAGCAGCCAAGCGCGACTAGCAGATTCGGAGACCCAGTACTTC | CTSSQARLADSETQYF
TRBJ2-1 | TRBD1 | NA | TRBV25-1 | TGTGCCAGCAGTGGCCCTACAGGGGGCGCCTACAATGAGCAGTTCTTC | CASSGPTGGAYNEQFF
TRBJ2-1 | TRBD1 | once | TRBV4-2 | TGTGCCAGCAGCCGCGAAGGCGGGACAGGGGGAAATGAGCAGTTCTTC | CASSREGGTGGNEQFF
TRBJ2-2 | NA | NA | TRBV2 | TGTGCCAGCACATCGGGAGCGGCGGGGGAGCTGTTTTTT | CASTSGAAGELFF
TRBJ2-2 | NA | NA | TRBV15 | TGTGCCACCAGCAGAGATCTTGACAGCCCACCCGGGGAGCTGTTTTTT | CATSRDLDSPPGELFF
TRBJ2-7 | TRBD2 | NA | TRBV6-5 | TGTGCCAGCAGTGCAGACGGGGGGAACTACGAGCAGTACTTC | CASSADGGNYEQYF
TRBJ1-1 | NA | few | TRBV5-5 | TGTGCCAGCAGCCTCTCACGGATGAACACTGAAGCTTTCTTT | CASSLSRMNTEAFF
TRBJ1-2 | TRBD1 | NA | TRBV20-1 | TGCAGTGCGTTTACAGGGGGCGGCTACACCTTC | CSAFTGGGYTF
TRBJ2-7 | NA | NA | TRBV7-2 | TGTGCCAGCAGCACCGCCGGGGGCCAATCCTACGAGCAGTACTTC | CASSTAGGQSYEQYF
TRBJ2-7 | NA | NA | TRBV7-2 | TGTGCCAGCAGCTTAGAGGTCGAGCAGTACTTC | CASSLEVEQYF
TRBJ1-1 | NA | few | TRBV7-9 | TGTGCCAGCAGTTCAAAGGGAGTGAGGGGAACTGAAGCTTTCTTT | CASSSKGVRGTEAFF
TRBJ1-2 | NA | NA | TRBV15 | TGTGCCACCAGCAGCCCCACAGCGGGAAGCTATGGCTACACCTTC | CATSSPTAGSYGYTF
TRBJ1-1 | TRBD1 | NA | TRBV18 | TGTGCCAGCTCACCTTTGCCGAGGACAGGGGCTTTCTTT | CASSPLPRTGAFF
TRBJ1-1 | TRBD1 | NA | TRBV18 | TGTGCCAGCTCACCAAGGGCAGGGGGGGGTTCTGAAGCTTTCTTT | CASSPRAGGGSEAFF
TRBJ2-7 | TRBD2 | once | TRBV19 | TGTGCCAGTACCCCAGGGGTGACTAGCGGGGCCTACGAGCAGTACTTC | CASTPGVTSGAYEQYF
TRBJ1-2 | TRBD1 | few | TRBV30 | TGTGCCTGGAGTGTACTCCCAGGGGGCTATGGCTACACCTTC | CAWSVLPGGYGYTF
TRBJ2-3 | NA | once | TRBV18 | TGTGCCAGCTCACCACCATACGATACGCAGTATTTT | CASSPPYDTQYF
TRBJ2-7 | TRBD1 | once | TRBV11-2 | TGTGCCAGCAGCTTAGTGGCAGGGGGCGGCCCTGGGACCGAGCAGTACTTC | CASSLVAGGGPGTEQYF
TRBJ1-4 | NA | NA | TRBV2 | TGTGCCAGCAGGTGGACGGGTTTTAATGAAAAACTGTTTTTT | CASRWTGFNEKLFF
TRBJ2-7 | TRBD1 | NA | TRBV30 | TGTGCCTGGAACGGACAGGGTTTATCCTACGAGCAGTACTTC | CAWNGQGLSYEQYF
TRBJ1-2 | NA | NA | TRBV7-9 | TGTGCCAGCAGCCCGGGGGAGGGCTACACCTTC | CASSPGEGYTF
TRBJ2-1 | TRBD1 | once | TRBV5-1 | TGCGCCAGCAGCCACCGCTTGACAGGGAATGAGCAGTTCTTC | CASSHRLTGNEQFF
TRBJ2-7 | NA | NA | TRBV30 | TGTGCCTGGAGTGGCGGCGAGGGGATCCCCTACGAGCAGTACTTC | CAWSGGEGIPYEQYF
TRBJ1-1 | NA | NA | TRBV6-1 | TGTGCCAGCAGTGGGGGGTCGACAGGCAACACTGAAGCTTTCTTT | CASSGGSTGNTEAFF
TRBJ2-7 | TRBD2 | NA | TRBV4-3 | TGCGCCAGCAGCTCTTCCCCCGGGACTAACTACGAGCAGTACTTC | CASSSSPGTNYEQYF
TRBJ1-5 | TRBD1 | NA | TRBV15 | TGTGCCACCACCCAGGGGGGGGGACAGCCCCAGCATTTT | CATTQGGGQPQHF
TRBJ2-1 | TRBD2 | NA | TRBV5-1 | TGCGCCAGCAGCTTGGATTTGCGGGGGGAATACAATGAGCAGTTCTTC | CASSLDLRGEYNEQFF
TRBJ2-2 | NA | NA | TRBV7-9 | TGTGCCAGCAGCCCCAGAGCAAACACCGGGGAGCTGTTTTTT | CASSPRANTGELFF